Listed below are T cell receptor beta chains from one sample, sequenced in a study of blood T cell repertoires in COVID-19. Sequencing used immunoSEQ multiplex PCR; TCRdb keeps in-frame clones, though not all of them. Of 150,000 to 200,000 clones listed, about four fifths are singletons. The specimen sequenced was peripheral blood. All receptors come from a woman older than 75 with COVID-19, enrolled during active disease. CDR3s include the opening cysteine and the closing phenylalanine or tryptophan. The order of the fields is clone size, D gene, J gene, CDR3 length, V gene, CDR3 DNA, CDR3 protein. D genes are given only for firm matches. Where a row states a size, it is once, few, many or the class of an expanded clone; other rows omit it.

clone_size: -; d_call: TRBD1; j_call: TRBJ1-2; cdr3_length: 14; v_call: TRBV2; cdr3_nt: TGTGCCAGCAGTGAGGAGGGACAGGGATATGGCTACACCTTC; cdr3_aa: CASSEEGQGYGYTF
clone_size: -; d_call: -; j_call: TRBJ2-7; cdr3_length: 14; v_call: TRBV3-1/TRBV3-2; cdr3_nt: TGTGCCAGCAGCAGCCGGGACTTTCCCTACGAGCAGTACTTC; cdr3_aa: CASSSRDFPYEQYF
clone_size: few; d_call: -; j_call: TRBJ1-1; cdr3_length: 14; v_call: TRBV2; cdr3_nt: TGTGCCAGCAGTGCAGGACAGTGGAACACTGAAGCTTTCTTT; cdr3_aa: CASSAGQWNTEAFF
clone_size: few; d_call: -; j_call: TRBJ1-1; cdr3_length: 13; v_call: TRBV28; cdr3_nt: TGTGCCAGCAGTCTGCTGAGTTCCACTGAAGCTTTCTTT; cdr3_aa: CASSLLSSTEAFF
clone_size: -; d_call: TRBD2; j_call: TRBJ2-1; cdr3_length: 16; v_call: TRBV19; cdr3_nt: TGTGCCAGTAGGGGACTAGCGGGAGATTCCTACAATGAGCAGTTCTTC; cdr3_aa: CASRGLAGDSYNEQFF
clone_size: -; d_call: TRBD2; j_call: TRBJ2-1; cdr3_length: 15; v_call: TRBV3-1/TRBV3-2; cdr3_nt: TGTGCCAGCAGCCAGGATTACCAGCGGGAAGGTGAGCAGTTCTTC; cdr3_aa: CASSQDYQREGEQFF
clone_size: -; d_call: TRBD2; j_call: TRBJ2-1; cdr3_length: 16; v_call: TRBV27; cdr3_nt: TGTGCCAGCAGTTTAGTACTGGGACTAGCGGGCAATGAGCAGTTCTTC; cdr3_aa: CASSLVLGLAGNEQFF
clone_size: -; d_call: -; j_call: TRBJ2-5; cdr3_length: 14; v_call: TRBV29-1; cdr3_nt: TGCAGCACGGGTTTACGGGGAGTAGCAGAGACCCAGTACTTC; cdr3_aa: CSTGLRGVAETQYF
clone_size: -; d_call: -; j_call: TRBJ1-5; cdr3_length: 13; v_call: TRBV20-1; cdr3_nt: TGCAGTGCTAGTTACAGACAGAATCAGCCCCAGCATTTT; cdr3_aa: CSASYRQNQPQHF
clone_size: -; d_call: TRBD1; j_call: TRBJ2-7; cdr3_length: 14; v_call: TRBV2; cdr3_nt: TGTGCCAGCAGACCGGGACAGGTCTCCTACGAGCAGTACTTC; cdr3_aa: CASRPGQVSYEQYF
clone_size: few; d_call: TRBD2; j_call: TRBJ2-6; cdr3_length: 20; v_call: TRBV4-2; cdr3_nt: TGTGCCAGCAGCCAAAGGGCTAGCGGGGGTCCCCGCTCTGGGGCCAACGTCCTGACTTTC; cdr3_aa: CASSQRASGGPRSGANVLTF